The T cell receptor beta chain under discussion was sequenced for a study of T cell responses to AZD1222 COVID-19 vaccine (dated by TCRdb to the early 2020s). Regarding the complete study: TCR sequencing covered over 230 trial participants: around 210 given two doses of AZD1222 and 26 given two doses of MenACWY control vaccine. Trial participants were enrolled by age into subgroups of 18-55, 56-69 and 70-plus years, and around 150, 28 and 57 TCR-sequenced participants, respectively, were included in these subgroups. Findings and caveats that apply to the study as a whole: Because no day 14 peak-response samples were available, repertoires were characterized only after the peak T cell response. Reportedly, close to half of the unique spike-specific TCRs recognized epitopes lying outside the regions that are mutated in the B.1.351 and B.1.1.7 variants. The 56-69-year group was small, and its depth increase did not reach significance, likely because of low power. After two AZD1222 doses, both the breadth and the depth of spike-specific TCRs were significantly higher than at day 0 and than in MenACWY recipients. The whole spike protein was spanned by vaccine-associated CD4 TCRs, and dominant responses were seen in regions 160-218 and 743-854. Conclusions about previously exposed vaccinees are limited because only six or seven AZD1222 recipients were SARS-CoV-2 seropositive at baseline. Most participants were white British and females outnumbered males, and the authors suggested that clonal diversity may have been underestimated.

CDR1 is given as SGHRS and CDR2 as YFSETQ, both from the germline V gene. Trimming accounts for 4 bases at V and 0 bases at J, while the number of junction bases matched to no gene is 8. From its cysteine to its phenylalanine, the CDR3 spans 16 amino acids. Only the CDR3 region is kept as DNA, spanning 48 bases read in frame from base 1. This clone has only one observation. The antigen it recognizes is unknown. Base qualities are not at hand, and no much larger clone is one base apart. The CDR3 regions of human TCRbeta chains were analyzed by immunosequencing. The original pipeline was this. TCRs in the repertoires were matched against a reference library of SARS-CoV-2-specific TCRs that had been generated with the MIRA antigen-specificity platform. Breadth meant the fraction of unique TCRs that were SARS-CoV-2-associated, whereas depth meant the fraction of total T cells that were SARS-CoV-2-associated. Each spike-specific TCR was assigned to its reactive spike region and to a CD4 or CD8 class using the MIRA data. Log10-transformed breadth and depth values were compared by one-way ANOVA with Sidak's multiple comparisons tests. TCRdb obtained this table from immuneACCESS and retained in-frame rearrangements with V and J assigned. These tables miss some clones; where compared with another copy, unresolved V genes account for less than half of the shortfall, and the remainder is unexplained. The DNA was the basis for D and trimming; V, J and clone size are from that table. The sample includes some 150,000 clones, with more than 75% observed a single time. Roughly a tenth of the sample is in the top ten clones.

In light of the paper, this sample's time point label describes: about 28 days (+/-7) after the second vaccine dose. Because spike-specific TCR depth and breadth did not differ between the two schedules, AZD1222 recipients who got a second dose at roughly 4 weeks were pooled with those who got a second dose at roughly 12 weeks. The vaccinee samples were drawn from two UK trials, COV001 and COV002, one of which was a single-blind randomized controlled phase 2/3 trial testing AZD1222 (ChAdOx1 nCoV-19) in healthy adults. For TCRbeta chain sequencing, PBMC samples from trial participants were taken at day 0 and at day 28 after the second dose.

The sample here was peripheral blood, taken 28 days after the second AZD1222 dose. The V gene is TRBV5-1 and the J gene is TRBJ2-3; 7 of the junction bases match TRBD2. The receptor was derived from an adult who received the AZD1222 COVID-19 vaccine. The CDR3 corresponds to CASSVGTTGSTDTQYF. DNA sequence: TGCGCCAGCAGCGTCGGGACTACCGGAAGCACAGATACGCAGTATTTT.